What follows are 29 T cell receptor beta chains derived from one specimen sequenced in a study of PD-L1 blockade in urothelial cancer (dated by TCRdb to the late 2010s). Library preparation used the immunoSEQ multiplex PCR assay. TCRdb retrieved this table from immuneACCESS and kept in-frame rearrangements only. Not all clones are present; in checked studies, unresolved V genes account for under half, and no reason is known for the remainder. This sample lists tens of thousands of clones; approximately 81% were detected once. The biggest ten clones account for approximately 3.5% of the sample. The time point label here, explained by the study, means: peripheral blood 6 weeks after treatment start. The sample here was PBMCs, taken around atezolizumab (anti-PD-L1) treatment. All receptors come from a man in his 70s with urothelial cancer.

CDR3 loop: CAWSILAGGPDTQYF. In nucleotides, the CDR3 is TGTGCCTGGAGTATACTAGCGGGAGGGCCGGATACGCAGTATTTT. The chain combines TRBV30 with TRBJ2-3; 13 bases match TRBD2. Germline V gives CDR1 GTSNPN, CDR2 SVGIG (reference sequence). Germline trimming cut 2 bases from V and 6 bases from J; bases unmatched to any gene: 5. The CDR3 loop spans 15 amino acids. Full variable domain (remainder filled in from reference TRBV30 and TRBJ2-3): SQTIHQWPATLVQPVGSPLSLECTVEGTSNPNLYWYRQAAGRGLQLLFYSVGIGQISSEVPQNLSASRPQDRQFILSSKKLLLSDSGFYLCAWSILAGGPDTQYFGPGTRLTVL.

The genes are TRBV9 and TRBJ2-3, with TRBD2 identical over 8 bases. From germline, CDR1 is SGDLS and CDR2 YYNGEE. The V segment lost 0 bases and the J segment 4 bases; nucleotides outside the gene matches: 7. The CDR3 length is 16 residues. The CDR3 DNA reads as TGTGCCAGCAGCGTAGGCGGGACTAGGGGCCCAGATACGCAGTATTTT. This encodes CASSVGGTRGPDTQYF. Full variable domain (missing parts from reference TRBV9 and TRBJ2-3): DSGVTQTPKHLITATGQRVTLRCSPRSGDLSVYWYQQSLDQGLQFLIQYYNGEERAKGNILERFSAQQFPDLHSELNLSSLELGDSALYFCASSVGGTRGPDTQYFGPGTRLTVL.

The rearrangement joins TRBV4-2 to TRBJ2-3, with D hard to call. Trimming stripped 0 bases from V and 8 bases from J, with 9 bases between. The CDR3 extends over 13 amino acids. CDR1 and CDR2 (germline): LGHNA, YNFKEQ. CDR3 sequence reads: CASSQDRTGTQYF. DNA of the CDR3: TGTGCCAGCAGCCAAGATAGAACTGGTACGCAGTATTTT.

The chain uses TRBV10-3 and TRBJ2-7; perhaps TRBD1 as D (5 bases). The germline V and J ends were trimmed by 5 bases and 0 bases, with 11 bases remaining between them. CDR3 length: 14 amino acids. Germline CDR1 is ENHRY and CDR2 is SYGVKD. The CDR3 here is CAISRQRSSYEQYF. The CDR3 DNA is TGTGCCATCAGTAGACAGCGCAGCTCCTACGAGCAGTACTTC.

In DNA form, the CDR3 reads TGTGCCAGCAGCTTAGTTCTCGGACAGGGCTACGAGCAGTACTTC. This sequence encodes CASSLVLGQGYEQYF. The rearrangement uses TRBV11-3 and TRBJ2-7; TRBD1 aligns across 8 bases. This CDR3 is built from 15 residues. Germline V CDR1 and CDR2: SGHNT, YENEEA. The trim removed 1 base at V and 3 bases at J, leaving 5 bases unmatched.

The chain couples TRBV28 to TRBJ2-2; D is uncertain. This CDR3 is 15 amino acids long. The germline V and J ends were trimmed by 5 bases and 0 bases, with 10 bases remaining between them. Per germline, CDR1 MDHEN and CDR2 SYDVKM. DNA for the CDR3: TGTGCCAGCAGTCTCTTGGGCGCGAACACCGGGGAGCTGTTTTTT. Translation gives CASSLLGANTGELFF.

The chain links TRBV7-2 to TRBJ2-3; 14 nucleotides line up with TRBD2. The CDR3 has 15 amino acids. Per the germline V gene, CDR1 is SGHTA and CDR2 is FQGNSA. After removal of 5 bases from V and 4 bases from J, the junction contained 2 bases not matched to a gene. The CDR3 coding sequence is TGTGCCAGCAGCCAGGGACTAGCGGGAGCAGATACGCAGTATTTT. Translated, it gives CASSQGLAGADTQYF.

The chain uses TRBV6-1 and TRBJ2-2; 10 bases align to TRBD2. This CDR3 comprises 15 residues. J lost 2 bases, V lost 10 bases, and 7 bases had no gene match. In germline, CDR1 is MNHNS, CDR2 SASEGT. CDR3 amino acids: CATNLAGANTGELFF. The CDR3 bases are TGTGCCACCAATCTAGCGGGGGCCAACACCGGGGAGCTGTTTTTT.

This clone was seen a few times. V and J are TRBV6-6 and TRBJ1-2; 8 nucleotides line up with TRBD1. Germline-derived CDR1 and CDR2 are MNHNY and SVGAGI (reference sequence). V was clipped by 6 bases and J by 7 bases; unmatched bases: 4. The CDR3 has 12 residues. CDR3 DNA sequence: TGTGCCAGCAGCGGACAGGGCTCTGGCTACACCTTC. Translating gives CASSGQGSGYTF.

The table lists this clone with a few counts. This rearrangement joins TRBV4-3 to TRBJ1-5, with TRBD1 as a possible D gene (6 bases). V gave up 2 bases and J gave up 2 bases, with 7 bases separating them. Germline V gene lookup returns CDR1 LGHNA and CDR2 YSLEER. CDR3 length: 14 amino acids. The CDR3 sequence is CASSQRQGNQPQHF. The CDR3 DNA follows: TGCGCCAGCAGCCAAAGACAGGGCAATCAGCCCCAGCATTTT.

This clone has more than one count but fewer than ten. V gene TRBV10-3 combines with J gene TRBJ2-1; TRBD1 agrees at 8 bases. Trimming at V came to 6 bases and at J to 6 bases, leaving 4 bases not matched to a gene. This CDR3 is built from 13 residues. CDR1 ENHRY and CDR2 SYGVKD come from the germline V gene. The CDR3: CAIRDTGGNEQFF. The CDR3 coding sequence is TGTGCCATCAGGGACACAGGGGGCAATGAGCAGTTCTTC.

The chain carries TRBV6-5 and TRBJ2-3; perhaps TRBD2 as D (5 bases). The CDR3 has 11 amino acids. V lost 2 bases, J lost 8 bases, and 5 bases lay in between. Germline V lookup: CDR1 MNHEY, CDR2 SVGAGI. CDR3 region: CASSYAGTQYF. DNA for the CDR3: TGTGCCAGCAGTTACGCGGGTACGCAGTATTTT.

The chain couples TRBV2 to TRBJ2-3, with TRBD1 matching over 8 bases. The CDR3 is 15 residues long. Germline V lookup: CDR1 SNHLY, CDR2 FYNNEI. The junction had 8 bases not matched to a gene; V was cut back by 8 bases and J by 1 base. The CDR3 nucleotides are TGTGCCAGCCGCCGCCGGGGACAGGGCACAGATACGCAGTATTTT. Residues: CASRRRGQGTDTQYF. The full variable domain, completed using reference TRBV2 and TRBJ2-3, is EPEVTQTPSHQVTQMGQEVILRCVPISNHLYFYWYRQILGQKVEFLVSFYNNEISEKSEIFDDQFSVERPDGSNFTLKIRSTKLEDSAMYFCASRRRGQGTDTQYFGPGTRLTVL.

The rearrangement uses TRBV10-1 and TRBJ2-7; 9 nucleotides agree with TRBD2. The CDR3 extends over 17 amino acids. In germline, CDR1 is WNHNN, CDR2 SYGVQD (reference sequence). The V and J ends lost 0 bases and 3 bases, in that order; junction bases with no gene match: 9. The CDR3 loop is CASSESIRLAGHYEQYF. The CDR3, as DNA: TGCGCCAGCAGTGAGTCGATTCGGCTAGCGGGACACTACGAGCAGTACTTC.

The V and J genes are TRBV6-1 and TRBJ2-3; 9 bases align to TRBD2. The CDR3 length is 15 residues. V gave up 6 bases and J gave up 2 bases; unmatched junction bases: 6. The germline V gene has CDR1 MNHNS and CDR2 SASEGT. The DNA for the CDR3 is TGTGCCAGCAGGCGGGCGGGGGGGCCCACAGATACGCAGTATTTT. It is translated as CASRRAGGPTDTQYF.

This chain uses TRBV7-9 with TRBJ2-1; 9 bases fit TRBD2. The germline V gene has CDR1 SEHNR and CDR2 FQNEAQ (reference sequence). With V trimmed by 5 bases and J by 10 bases, 6 bases remained unmatched. The CDR3 contains 13 residues. The CDR3 DNA is TGTGCCAGCAGCGGCGGGAGGGGGGGGGAGCAGTTCTTC. As protein: CASSGGRGGEQFF.

V and J are TRBV15 and TRBJ2-3; TRBD2 matches 14 bases. After removal of 0 bases from V and 2 bases from J, the junction contained 4 bases not matched to a gene. The length of the CDR3 is 18 residues. In germline, CDR1 is LNHNV, CDR2 YYDKDF (reference sequence). CDR3 residues: CATSRDSTSGRATDTQYF. The CDR3 DNA follows: TGTGCCACCAGCAGAGATTCGACTAGCGGGAGGGCCACAGATACGCAGTATTTT.

V and J are TRBV19 and TRBJ1-2; D not resolved. V gave up 9 bases and J gave up 4 bases, with 15 bases separating them. CDR1 and CDR2 (germline): LNHDA, SQIVND (reference sequence). This CDR3 has 13 amino acids. The CDR3 nucleotides are TGTGCCAGCCGGGATCAGGCCACCTATGGCTACACCTTC. This codes for CASRDQATYGYTF. Supplemented by reference TRBV19 and TRBJ1-2, the full variable domain reads DGGITQSPKYLFRKEGQNVTLSCEQNLNHDAMYWYRQDPGQGLRLIYYSQIVNDFQKGDIAEGYSVSREKKESFPLTVTSAQKNPTAFYLCASRDQATYGYTFGSGTRLTVV.

This clone appeared a few times. This chain connects TRBV5-4 to TRBJ2-1, with 13 nucleotides matching TRBD2. The V segment lost 3 bases and the J segment 9 bases; nucleotides outside the gene matches: 6. CDR1 SGHNT and CDR2 YYREEE come from the germline V gene (reference sequence). CDR3 length equals 15 residues. In DNA form, the CDR3 reads TGTGCCAGCAGCTCAACTAGCGGGGGGGCTGGTGAGCAGTTCTTC. It codes for CASSSTSGGAGEQFF.

The chain employs TRBV6-5 and TRBJ1-6; 8 bases line up with TRBD1. Trimming removed 2 bases from V and 8 bases from J; junction bases left unmatched: 8. This CDR3 spans 16 amino acids. Germline V gene lookup returns CDR1 MNHEY and CDR2 SVGAGI. CDR3 protein: CASSYGGQGGYSPLHF. CDR3 DNA sequence: TGTGCCAGCAGTTACGGCGGACAGGGAGGTTATTCACCCCTCCACTTT.

CDR3 bases: TGTGCCAGCAGATCTGCAGGGTTCCCCGGGGAGCTGTTTTTT. Protein: CASRSAGFPGELFF. The rearrangement uses TRBV5-6 and TRBJ2-2; perhaps TRBD1 as D (5 bases). The CDR3 extends over 14 amino acids. Per the germline V gene, CDR1 is SGHDT and CDR2 is YYEEEE. V was pared by 5 bases and J by 6 bases, with 14 bases between.

The J gene is TRBJ2-5, the V gene TRBV7-9, with 7 bases identical to TRBD1. The germline V gene encodes CDR1 SEHNR and CDR2 FQNEAQ (reference sequence). The junction had 13 bases not matched to a gene; V was cut back by 4 bases and J by 2 bases. CDR3 size: 17 residues. The CDR3: CASSYRRTGPTQETQYF. CDR3 coding DNA: TGTGCCAGCAGCTACCGAAGGACAGGCCCCACTCAAGAGACCCAGTACTTC.

The chain joins TRBV5-1 to TRBJ2-3, with 7 bases fitting TRBD1. This CDR3 has 13 amino acids. Germline assignment: CDR1 SGHRS and CDR2 YFSETQ. The ends lost 7 bases at V and 2 bases at J; junction bases unmatched: 4. CDR3 protein: CASGTGDTDTQYF. The CDR3 DNA follows: TGCGCCAGCGGAACAGGGGACACAGATACGCAGTATTTT.

This chain joins TRBV7-6 and TRBJ2-1; D call uncertain. The ends were cut back, 5 bases at V and 0 bases at J, with 14 bases in the middle. The CDR3 spans 16 residues. Germline-derived CDR1 and CDR2 are SGHVS and FNYEAQ. CDR3 DNA sequence: TGTGCCAGCAGCCGTCTTCCCTCGAGCTCCTACAATGAGCAGTTCTTC. This gives the protein CASSRLPSSSYNEQFF.

This clone was counted between two and nine times. CDR3 protein: CSYTGDGPDTQYF. DNA for the CDR3: TGCAGCTATACAGGGGATGGCCCAGATACGCAGTATTTT. The chain carries TRBV29-1 and TRBJ2-3; 7 bases fit TRBD1. The ends lost 8 bases at V and 4 bases at J; junction bases unmatched: 9. Germline V gives CDR1 SQVTM, CDR2 ANQGSEA. The CDR3 covers 13 residues.

The chain links TRBV27 to TRBJ2-5; D may be TRBD2 (5 bases). This CDR3 contains 15 residues. CDR1 MNHEY and CDR2 SMNVEV come from the germline V gene (reference sequence). The V gene lost 2 bases and the J gene lost 4 bases, with 14 bases spanning the gap. Written as DNA, the CDR3 is TGTGCCAGCAGTTTACTGGACGGAGGAAGAGAGACCCAGTACTTC. Amino acids: CASSLLDGGRETQYF.

The chain combines TRBV7-2 with TRBJ1-2; 8 bases are a match to TRBD1. The CDR3 runs 15 residues. Looked up from germline, CDR1 is SGHTA and CDR2 is FQGNSA. V lost 5 bases and J lost 6; bases outside the gene matches: 11. CDR3 amino acids: CASSPQGAIWDGYTF. DNA for the CDR3: TGTGCCAGCAGCCCTCAGGGGGCGATATGGGATGGCTACACCTTC. Full variable domain (missing parts from reference TRBV7-2 and TRBJ1-2): GAGVSQSPSNKVTEKGKDVELRCDPISGHTALYWYRQSLGQGLEFLIYFQGNSAPDKSGLPSDRFSAERTGGSVSTLTIQRTQQEDSAVYLCASSPQGAIWDGYTFGSGTRLTVV.

The rearrangement joins TRBV4-2 to TRBJ2-1; TRBD2 aligns across 8 bases. This CDR3 has 17 residues. The V gene's germline CDR1 is LGHNA and CDR2 YNFKEQ. The V gene end was trimmed by 0 bases and the J gene end by 3 bases; junction bases not matched to a gene: 7. The CDR3 spells CASSQDAGGEGYNEQFF. The DNA of the CDR3 is TGTGCCAGCAGCCAAGATGCCGGGGGGGAGGGCTACAATGAGCAGTTCTTC.

The chain combines TRBV6-1 with TRBJ1-3; TRBD1 might be the D (6 bases). CDR3 length: 18 residues. The V gene's germline CDR1 is MNHNS and CDR2 SASEGT. V dropped 0 bases and J dropped 0 bases, with 15 bases sitting between them. DNA for the CDR3: TGTGCCAGCAGTGAAGCGCGTGCCCCAGGGGTCTCTGGAAACACCATATATTTT. Protein: CASSEARAPGVSGNTIYF.